This is a list of T cell receptor beta chains from one sample in a study of Graves' ophthalmopathy and Graves' hyperthyroidism. TCRdb re-called the multiplex PCR reads through MiXCR, storing one row per CDR3 protein. Of around 1,000,000 distinct CDR3 sequences in the sample, around a third were seen once. Sequenced sample: peripheral blood or thyroid tissue (not recorded which). The origin of the receptors is an adult man with Graves' hyperthyroidism. Each CDR3 is given with its conserved first and last residue. D genes are given only for firm matches. Size is stated for part of the rows, as once, few or many counts, or as a class when the clone is expanded.

V: TRBV19; J: TRBJ1-1; size: many; D: NA; DNA: TGTGCCAGTAGTATCCCTACACTGAACACTGAAGCTTTCTTT; CDR3: CASSIPTLNTEAFF
V: TRBV24-1; J: TRBJ2-7; size: few; D: TRBD1; DNA: TGTGCCACCGGAACGAGTCCCGGGACAGGGACGAACTCCTACGAGCAGTACTTC; CDR3: CATGTSPGTGTNSYEQYF
V: TRBV6-5; J: TRBJ1-2; size: few; D: TRBD1; DNA: TGTGCCAGCGGCTTGGAGGGACAGGGCTCCTCTGGCTACACCTTC; CDR3: CASGLEGQGSSGYTF
V: TRBV20-1; J: TRBJ1-5; size: NA; D: NA; DNA: TGCAGTGCTAGAGGGGACTGGAATCAGCCCCAGCATTTT; CDR3: CSARGDWNQPQHF
V: TRBV10-3; J: TRBJ2-7; size: NA; D: NA; DNA: TGTGCCATCCGTCTTACTAGCTTCTACGAGCAGTACTTC; CDR3: CAIRLTSFYEQYF
V: TRBV24-1; J: TRBJ2-2; size: NA; D: NA; DNA: TGTGCTACTGATTCCGGGCAAGACAACACCGGGGAGCTGTTTTTT; CDR3: CATDSGQDNTGELFF
V: TRBV10-1; J: TRBJ1-1; size: many; D: NA; DNA: TGCGCCAGCAGTGAGTTCATGCGGGACGGAGAGGCTTTCTTT; CDR3: CASSEFMRDGEAFF
V: TRBV20-1; J: TRBJ2-7; size: once; D: TRBD1; DNA: TGCAGTGCTATGAGGGACAGGGATCAGCGCGAGCAGTACTTC; CDR3: CSAMRDRDQREQYF
V: TRBV10-3; J: TRBJ2-7; size: NA; D: TRBD1; DNA: TGTGCCATCAGCGGGACAGGCCTGAGCTCCTACGAGCAGTACTTC; CDR3: CAISGTGLSSYEQYF
V: TRBV25-1; J: TRBJ2-2; size: many; D: NA; DNA: TGTGCCAGCAGTTCGGACCTAAACACCGGGGAGCTGTTTTTT; CDR3: CASSSDLNTGELFF
V: TRBV7-3; J: TRBJ1-1; size: NA; D: NA; DNA: TGTGCCAGCATTCGAGGAGACCTACTTGAAGCTTTCTTT; CDR3: CASIRGDLLEAFF
V: TRBV12-3/TRBV12-4; J: TRBJ1-1; size: few; D: TRBD1; DNA: TGTGCCAGCAGTGCCAGGACAGGGGGCAATAAGGAAGCTTTCTTT; CDR3: CASSARTGGNKEAFF
V: TRBV27; J: TRBJ2-1; size: NA; D: NA; DNA: TGTGCCAGCCAACCCTTAGAGACAGCGGATGAGCAGTTCTTC; CDR3: CASQPLETADEQFF
V: TRBV6-5; J: TRBJ1-5; size: NA; D: TRBD1; DNA: TGTGCCAGCAGTCCTGGACAGGGTAGGAGACAGCCCCAGCATTTT; CDR3: CASSPGQGRRQPQHF
V: TRBV4-1; J: TRBJ1-1; size: NA; D: NA; DNA: TGCGCCAGCAGCCAAGGTCCTCGTCATACAGGGTTCAATCGGGCTTTCTTT; CDR3: CASSQGPRHTGFNRAFF
V: TRBV12-3/TRBV12-4; J: TRBJ2-7; size: NA; D: TRBD2; DNA: TGTGCCAGCAGACCTACTAGCGGGAGGTGGTACGAGCAGTACTTC; CDR3: CASRPTSGRWYEQYF
V: TRBV12-3/TRBV12-4; J: TRBJ1-6; size: few; D: NA; DNA: TGTGCCAGCAGTTTGTGGGGCGGGGATTCACCCCTCCACTTT; CDR3: CASSLWGGDSPLHF
V: TRBV5-1; J: TRBJ1-4; size: NA; D: NA; DNA: TGCGCCAGCAGCTCCGGAAGGACCGCAACTAATGAAAAACTGTTTTTT; CDR3: CASSSGRTATNEKLFF
V: TRBV10-3; J: TRBJ1-4; size: many; D: NA; DNA: TGTGCCATCAGTGAACGAGGAGGCGAAAAACTGTTTTTT; CDR3: CAISERGGEKLFF
V: TRBV15; J: TRBJ1-5; size: many; D: TRBD1; DNA: TGTGCCACCAGCGGGACAGGGGAAGGGGGTCAGCCCCAGCATTTT; CDR3: CATSGTGEGGQPQHF
V: TRBV20-1; J: TRBJ2-2; size: NA; D: TRBD1; DNA: TGCTCCGTGGCCAGGGACAGAAAAAGAATAGGGGAGCTGTTTTTT; CDR3: CSVARDRKRIGELFF
V: TRBV4-3; J: TRBJ2-7; size: many; D: TRBD1; DNA: TGCGCCAGCAGCCAAGGTAGGACAGGACGGGGCTACGAGCAGTACTTC; CDR3: CASSQGRTGRGYEQYF
V: TRBV7-2; J: TRBJ1-4; size: many; D: NA; DNA: TGTGCCAGCAGTTCAATTGGAGACAGGCCCAATGAAAAACTGTTTTTT; CDR3: CASSSIGDRPNEKLFF
V: TRBV29-1; J: TRBJ2-5; size: NA; D: NA; DNA: TGCAGCGTTACTGGGGGGCGCCAAGAGACCCAGTACTTC; CDR3: CSVTGGRQETQYF
V: TRBV10-3; J: TRBJ1-5; size: many; D: NA; DNA: TGTGCCATCAGTGTTGAGGGGGGTGATCAGCCCCAGCATTTT; CDR3: CAISVEGGDQPQHF
V: TRBV20-1; J: TRBJ2-7; size: many; D: TRBD2; DNA: TGCAGTGCTAGTCCTAGCGGGAGTAGGTACGAGCAGTACTTC; CDR3: CSASPSGSRYEQYF
V: TRBV20-1; J: TRBJ1-5; size: NA; D: NA; DNA: TGCAGTGCCCCTAGGCCCGGGTTTGGGAGCGGGGGCAATCAGCCCCAGCATTTT; CDR3: CSAPRPGFGSGGNQPQHF
V: TRBV29-1; J: TRBJ1-5; size: many; D: TRBD1; DNA: TGCAGCGTTGCTGACAGGGGGCCTCAGCCCCAGCATTTT; CDR3: CSVADRGPQPQHF
V: TRBV9; J: TRBJ2-5; size: many; D: TRBD1; DNA: TGTGCCAGCAGCGCGACAGGGACGGGAGAGACCCAGTACTTC; CDR3: CASSATGTGETQYF
V: TRBV9; J: TRBJ1-4; size: NA; D: NA; DNA: TGTGCCAGCAGCATAGGTACTGGTGCAACTAATGAAAAACTGTTTTTT; CDR3: CASSIGTGATNEKLFF
V: TRBV29-1; J: TRBJ2-7; size: NA; D: NA; DNA: TGCAGCGTTGGTTTGGGCAGTAGCGGTTCCTACGAGCAGTACTTC; CDR3: CSVGLGSSGSYEQYF
V: TRBV12-3/TRBV12-4; J: TRBJ1-2; size: many; D: NA; DNA: TGTGCCAGCACCCAACGAGGACCACTTAACTATGGCTACACCTTC; CDR3: CASTQRGPLNYGYTF
V: TRBV12-3/TRBV12-4; J: TRBJ2-7; size: NA; D: NA; DNA: TGTGCCAGCAGTCAAACGGGGGCCTACGAGCAGTACTTC; CDR3: CASSQTGAYEQYF
V: TRBV4-3; J: TRBJ1-4; size: few; D: NA; DNA: TGCGCCAGCAGCCAAGAGGATGAAAAACTGTTTTTT; CDR3: CASSQEDEKLFF
V: TRBV7-8; J: TRBJ1-5; size: NA; D: TRBD1; DNA: TGTGCCAGCAGCCCCCTTGCAGGGGGTGGTCAGCCCCAGCATTTT; CDR3: CASSPLAGGGQPQHF
V: TRBV2; J: TRBJ1-1; size: NA; D: TRBD1; DNA: TGTGCCAGCAGTGTGGGACAGGGGAATGGCGGAGCTTTCTTT; CDR3: CASSVGQGNGGAFF
V: TRBV20-1; J: TRBJ1-5; size: NA; D: NA; DNA: TGCAGTGCTAGTCAGGGCAGTTTTCAGCCCCAGCATTTT; CDR3: CSASQGSFQPQHF
V: TRBV19; J: TRBJ2-2; size: many; D: TRBD2; DNA: TGTGCCAGTAGTATTTTCCTAGCGGGAGTCACCGGGGAGCTGTTTTTT; CDR3: CASSIFLAGVTGELFF
V: TRBV10-3; J: TRBJ1-2; size: many; D: TRBD1; DNA: TGTGCCATCGGGACAGGGAGTAACTATGGCTACACCTTC; CDR3: CAIGTGSNYGYTF
V: TRBV2; J: TRBJ2-7; size: many; D: NA; DNA: TGTGCCAGCAGTGAGTCGATCTCCTACGAGCAGTACTTC; CDR3: CASSESISYEQYF
V: TRBV19; J: TRBJ2-7; size: many; D: NA; DNA: TGTGCCAGTAGTATAGAAATTACAAGTCGTGAGCAGTACTTC; CDR3: CASSIEITSREQYF
V: TRBV9; J: TRBJ2-7; size: NA; D: TRBD1; DNA: TGTGCCAGCAGCGTAGGGACAGGGATCACCTACGAGCAGTACTTC; CDR3: CASSVGTGITYEQYF
V: TRBV12-3/TRBV12-4; J: TRBJ1-5; size: NA; D: NA; DNA: TGTGCCAGCAGTTTGATAGCAGGGGATCAGCCCCAGCATTTT; CDR3: CASSLIAGDQPQHF
V: TRBV18; J: TRBJ2-5; size: many; D: TRBD1; DNA: TGTGCCAGCTCGTCCGAGGGGGCGCCTTTGGAGACCCAGTACTTC; CDR3: CASSSEGAPLETQYF